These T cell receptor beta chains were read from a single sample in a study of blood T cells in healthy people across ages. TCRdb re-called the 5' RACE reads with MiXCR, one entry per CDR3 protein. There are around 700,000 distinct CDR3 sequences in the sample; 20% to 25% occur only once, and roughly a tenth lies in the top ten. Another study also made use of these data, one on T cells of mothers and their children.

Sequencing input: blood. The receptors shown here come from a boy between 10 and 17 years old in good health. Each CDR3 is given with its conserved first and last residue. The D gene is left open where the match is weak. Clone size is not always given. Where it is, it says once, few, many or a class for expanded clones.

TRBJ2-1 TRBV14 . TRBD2 CASSQVRPLERGHRGEQFF TGTGCCAGCAGCCAAGTGAGGCCACTAGAGCGGGGGCATAGGGGTGAGCAGTTCTTC
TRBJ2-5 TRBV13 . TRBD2 CASSPRGLAADEETQYF TGTGCCAGCAGCCCGCGGGGACTAGCGGCCGATGAAGAGACCCAGTACTTC
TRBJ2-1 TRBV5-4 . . CASSLGGSHYNEQFF TGTGCCAGCAGCTTGGGAGGGAGCCACTACAATGAGCAGTTCTTC
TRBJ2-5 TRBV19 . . CASSTAPSGDGWETQYF TGTGCCAGTAGTACCGCTCCCTCTGGAGACGGATGGGAGACCCAGTACTTC
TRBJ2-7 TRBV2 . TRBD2 CASSLPGREAPREQYF TGTGCCAGCAGCCTCCCGGGGCGGGAGGCCCCCAGGGAGCAGTACTTC
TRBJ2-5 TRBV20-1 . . CSVSPLEETQYF TGCAGTGTGAGTCCTCTCGAAGAGACCCAGTACTTC
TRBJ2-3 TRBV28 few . CASSPHPDTQYF TGTGCCAGCAGTCCTCATCCAGATACGCAGTATTTT
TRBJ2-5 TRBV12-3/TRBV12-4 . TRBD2 CASNLLAGQETQYF TGTGCCAGCAACCTACTAGCGGGTCAAGAGACCCAGTACTTC
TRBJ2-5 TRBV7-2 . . CASSESPQRETQYF TGTGCCAGCAGCGAGTCGCCCCAACGGGAGACCCAGTACTTC
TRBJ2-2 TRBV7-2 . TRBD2 CASSLSVAGNTGELFF TGTGCCAGCAGCTTATCCGTAGCGGGGAACACCGGGGAGCTGTTTTTT
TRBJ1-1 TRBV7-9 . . CASSSAEGGRDTASAFF TGTGCCAGCAGCTCTGCCGAAGGGGGGCGTGATACCGCTTCGGCTTTCTTT
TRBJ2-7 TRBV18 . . CASSPAGRSAVLEQYF TGTGCCAGCTCACCAGCGGGCCGTAGCGCGGTCCTCGAGCAGTACTTC
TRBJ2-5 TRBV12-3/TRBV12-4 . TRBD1 CASSPGTERETQYF TGTGCCAGCAGTCCAGGGACAGAGAGAGAGACCCAGTACTTC
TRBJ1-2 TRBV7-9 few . CASSYDSSGGYTF TGTGCCAGCAGCTACGACAGTAGCGGTGGCTACACCTTC
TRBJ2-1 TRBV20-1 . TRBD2 CSARDYPQGEQFF TGCAGTGCCCGGGACTACCCCCAGGGTGAGCAGTTCTTC
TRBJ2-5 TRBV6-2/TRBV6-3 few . CASSDAVETQYF TGTGCCAGCAGCGACGCGGTAGAGACCCAGTACTTC
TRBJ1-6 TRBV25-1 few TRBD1 CASSEVGGQYNSPLHF TGTGCCAGCAGTGAGGTGGGGGGACAGTATAATTCACCCCTCCACTTT
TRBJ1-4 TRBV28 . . CASSLMAGQNEKLFF TGTGCCAGCAGTTTGATGGCAGGACAAAATGAAAAACTGTTTTTT
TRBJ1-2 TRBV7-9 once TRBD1 CASSRPLGTGGGYGYTF TGTGCCAGCAGCCGCCCTTTGGGAACAGGGGGCGGCTATGGCTACACCTTC
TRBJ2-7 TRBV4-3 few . CASSQARMNEQYF TGCGCCAGCAGCCAAGCCCGGATGAACGAGCAGTACTTC
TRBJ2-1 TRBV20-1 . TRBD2 CSARDGGASGISHNEQFF TGCAGTGCTAGAGATGGCGGGGCTAGCGGGATTTCCCACAATGAGCAGTTCTTC
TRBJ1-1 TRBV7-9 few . CASLWGMNTEAFF TGTGCCAGCCTTTGGGGCATGAACACTGAAGCTTTCTTT
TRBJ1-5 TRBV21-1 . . CASSTERDGRHLFNQPQHF TGTGCCAGCAGCACGGAAAGGGACGGCCGTCACCTATTTAATCAGCCCCAGCATTTT
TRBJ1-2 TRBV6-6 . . CASSSTRDTNYGYTF TGTGCCAGCAGTTCGACTCGGGACACAAACTATGGCTACACCTTC
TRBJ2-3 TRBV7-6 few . CASSLDSIRGTDTQYF TGTGCCAGCAGCTTAGACAGCATACGAGGTACAGATACGCAGTATTTT
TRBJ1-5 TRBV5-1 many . CASRPDSNQPQHF TGCGCCAGCAGACCGGATAGCAATCAGCCCCAGCATTTT
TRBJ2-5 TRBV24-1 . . CATSDPVSQQETQYF TGTGCCACCAGTGACCCCGTATCTCAGCAAGAGACCCAGTACTTC
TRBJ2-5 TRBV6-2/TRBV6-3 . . CASSAGPPETQYF TGTGCCAGCAGTGCGGGGCCCCCAGAGACCCAGTACTTC
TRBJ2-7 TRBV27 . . CASSLGLSHEQYF TGTGCCAGCAGTTTGGGGTTATCCCACGAGCAGTACTTC
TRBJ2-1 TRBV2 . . CASSEMSNEQFF TGTGCCAGCAGTGAGATGAGTAATGAGCAGTTCTTC
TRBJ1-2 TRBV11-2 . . CASSHPRDFQGYGYTF TGTGCCAGCAGCCACCCCCGGGACTTCCAGGGCTATGGCTACACCTTC
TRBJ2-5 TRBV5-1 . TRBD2 CASSLTGLAGLETQYF TGCGCCAGCAGCTTAACGGGACTAGCGGGGCTAGAGACCCAGTACTTC
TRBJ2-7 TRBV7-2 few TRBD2 CASRPGGTSGSEQYF TGTGCCAGCAGGCCTGGCGGGACTAGCGGGAGCGAGCAGTACTTC
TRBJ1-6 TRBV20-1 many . CSARELRDNSPLHF TGCAGTGCTAGAGAACTAAGAGATAATTCACCCCTCCACTTT
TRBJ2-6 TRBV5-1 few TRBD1 CASSFRTGLSGANVLTF TGCGCCAGCAGCTTTCGGACAGGCCTCTCTGGGGCCAACGTCCTGACTTTC
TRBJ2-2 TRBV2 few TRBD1 CASRTGTGTIGELFF TGTGCCAGCAGGACGGGGACAGGGACGATCGGGGAGCTGTTTTTT
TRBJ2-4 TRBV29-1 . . CSVHPDGNKNIQYF TGCAGCGTACACCCGGACGGCAACAAAAACATTCAGTACTTC
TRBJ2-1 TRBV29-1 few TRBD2 CSVEVYSGDEQFF TGCAGCGTTGAAGTATACAGCGGGGATGAGCAGTTCTTC
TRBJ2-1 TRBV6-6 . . CASSYGGEPYNEQFF TGTGCCAGCAGTTACGGCGGGGAACCGTACAATGAGCAGTTCTTC
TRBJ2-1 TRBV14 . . CASSQRTREQFF TGTGCCAGCAGCCAACGGACACGCGAGCAGTTCTTC
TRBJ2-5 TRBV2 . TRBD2 CASSSQRRTSGQETQYF TGTGCCAGCAGCTCCCAGAGACGGACTAGCGGCCAAGAGACCCAGTACTTC
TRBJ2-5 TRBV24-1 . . CATSDLGDNQETQYF TGTGCCACCAGTGATTTAGGGGACAACCAAGAGACCCAGTACTTC
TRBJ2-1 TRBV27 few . CASSPEGSYNEQFF TGTGCCAGCAGCCCAGAGGGCAGCTACAATGAGCAGTTCTTC
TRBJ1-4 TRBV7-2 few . CASSLEQYNEKLFF TGTGCCAGCAGCTTAGAACAGTATAATGAAAAACTGTTTTTT
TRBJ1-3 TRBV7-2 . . CASSLRLGSGNTIYF TGTGCCAGCAGCTTAAGGTTGGGCTCTGGAAACACCATATATTTT
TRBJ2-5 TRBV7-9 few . CASSLRPETQYF TGTGCCAGCAGCTTACGGCCAGAGACCCAGTACTTC
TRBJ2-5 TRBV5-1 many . CASSLLEETQYF TGTGCCAGCAGCCTGCTCGAAGAGACCCAGTACTTC
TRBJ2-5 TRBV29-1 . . CSVYDRGGGEETQYF TGCAGCGTGTACGACAGGGGTGGGGGGGAGGAGACCCAGTACTTC
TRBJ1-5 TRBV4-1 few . CASSQGRDQPQHF TGCGCCAGCAGCCAAGGGAGGGATCAGCCCCAGCATTTT
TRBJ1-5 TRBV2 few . CASSGPRGNQPQHF TGTGCCAGCAGTGGTCCCAGGGGCAATCAGCCCCAGCATTTT
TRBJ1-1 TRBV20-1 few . CRGRSGGTEAFF TGCAGGGGCCGGTCGGGGGGCACTGAAGCTTTCTTT